This T cell receptor (beta chain) was documented in a study of blood T cell repertoires in COVID-19. Study context: T cells, B-cell-depleted T cells, or PBMCs supplied cDNA or gDNA.

Clinical history reported by participants formed the basis on which cohorts were assigned. Two negative PCRs, clearance, or symptom resolution characterized the recovered Cohort 3 donors. Study processing details: Reference gene primer amplification in the assay estimated nucleated cell counts. Measured with immunoSEQ multiplex PCR; TCRdb has only the in-frame clones, and not every one. V, J and clone size were drawn from that table, and D and trimming were deduced from the DNA. The sample holds more than 200,000 clones, 85% to 90% seen once. Germline loops: CDR1 SGHRS, CDR2 YFSETQ. The V gene end was trimmed by 2 bases and the J gene end by 6 bases; junction bases not matched to a gene: 4. CDR3 length equals 13 residues.

Specimen: PBMCs or T cells enriched from blood (not recorded which). The clonotype was recovered from a middle-aged man who had recovered from COVID-19. The J gene is TRBJ1-2, the V gene TRBV5-1; 7 nucleotides match TRBD1. The CDR3 nucleotides read TGCGCCAGCAGCTTAGGGGGCGGCGATGGCTACACCTTC. Translation: CASSLGGGDGYTF.